The following is a T cell receptor (beta chain) sequence with its context. With 4 bases clipped from V and 5 bases from J, the junction kept 7 bases outside the gene matches. CDR1 and CDR2 (germline): MGHDK, SYGVNS. This CDR3 has 14 amino acids. The PCR made use of 60 Vbeta and 13 Jbeta primers. Assay used: immunoSEQ multiplex PCR; TCRdb lists only in-frame clones, some missing. The sample includes approximately 97,000 clones, under 85% of them seen just once. The data belong to a study of cytomegalovirus exposure and HLA in healthy donors. Sequenced material: PBMCs. The genes are TRBV25-1 and TRBJ2-5; the match to TRBD1 covers 7 bases. This receptor was obtained from a woman aged 40 to 50 in good health and CMV-seropositive. The CDR3 DNA sequence: TGTGCCAGCAGTGTGGGACAGCCGGGGGAGACCCAGTACTTC. Translating it yields CASSVGQPGETQYF.